This is a list of T cell receptor beta chains from one sample in a study of CD8+CD57+ T cells in acquired aplastic anemia. TCRdb reanalysed the reads using MiXCR and keeps one entry per CDR3 protein. The sample consists of hundreds of thousands of distinct CDR3 sequences, 55% to 75% of them appearing once. Sequenced material: sorted CD4+, CD8+, or CD8+CD57+ T cells (not recorded which) from PBMCs. The receptors were gathered from a human donor in good health, serving as a control. Each CDR3 is given with its conserved first and last residue. D genes are given only for firm matches. Clone size is stated in some rows and not others, as once, few, many or a class when expanded.

TRBV11-2	NA	TRBJ1-6	NA	TGTGCCAGCAGCATTACCGGAGCAGCGGATAATAATTCACCCCTCCACTTT	CASSITGAADNNSPLHF
TRBV9	NA	TRBJ1-2	NA	TGTGCCAGCAGCTCGACAGGAGATTATTCACCCCACCCCTTC	CASSSTGDYSPHPF
TRBV20-1	NA	TRBJ2-5	TRBD2	TGCAGCGATGGGCGGGGGGGCACAGATACGAAAGAGACCCAGTACTTC	CSDGRGGTDTKETQYF
TRBV7-9	NA	TRBJ2-2	TRBD2	TGTGCCAGCAGCCTGACTAGCGGGGGGCGGATCGGGGCACTGTTTTTT	CASSLTSGGRIGALFF
TRBV11-2	NA	TRBJ2-1	NA	TGTGCCAGCAGCGCGCAGGGAGACAGGTGGTTCTTC	CASSAQGDRWFF
TRBV7-8	NA	TRBJ2-7	NA	TGTGCCAGCAGCAACTCGTACGAGCAGTACTTC	CASSNSYEQYF
TRBV9	once	TRBJ1-4	NA	TGTGCCAGCAGTGAACGGGGGTATGCTGAACTGTTTTTT	CASSERGYAELFF
TRBV7-2	NA	TRBJ1-1	NA	TGTGCCAGCAGCCTGTCCGACTACGAAGCTTCCTTC	CASSLSDYEASF
TRBV5-1	NA	TRBJ1-2	NA	TGCGCCAGCAGCACCACCGGGTCCCCGTACTACACCTTC	CASSTTGSPYYTF
TRBV19	NA	TRBJ2-1	TRBD2	TGTGCCAGCAGCTCCTCTAGCGGGGGCATGAATAATGAGCAGTTCTTC	CASSSSSGGMNNEQFF
TRBV2	NA	TRBJ2-7	NA	TGTGCCAGCAGCCTAAGGGGGGGGAGCGCCGAGTACTTC	CASSLRGGSAEYF
TRBV11-2	NA	TRBJ2-5	NA	TGTGCCAGCAGCCTAGACCGAGGGCCCCAAGAGACCCAGTACTTC	CASSLDRGPQETQYF
TRBV20-1	NA	TRBJ2-7	NA	TGCAGTGCTCGACATATGGACGAGCAGTACTTC	CSARHMDEQYF
TRBV20-1	NA	TRBJ1-6	NA	TGCAGTGCTAGACTAGCGGGGACGCCGAATTCACCCCTCCACTTT	CSARLAGTPNSPLHF
TRBV7-2	NA	TRBJ2-3	NA	TGTGCCAGCAGCTTAACCCCAGCTACGCAGTATTTT	CASSLTPATQYF
TRBV20-1	once	TRBJ1-1	NA	TGCAGTGCTGGGTTCACCCCTCCACTTTTCTTT	CSAGFTPPLFF
TRBV15	NA	TRBJ2-7	NA	TGTGCCACCAGCGTAGCTGCGACTTATGACGAACTGTTCTTT	CATSVAATYDELFF
TRBV10-3	many	TRBJ2-1	NA	TGTGCCATCAGTGAGCCTACAGGGTACAATGAGCAGTTCTTC	CAISEPTGYNEQFF
TRBV12-3/TRBV12-4	many	TRBJ1-1	TRBD1	TGTGCCAGCATTGGCGGGGGACAGGGAGCCACTGAAGCTTTCTTT	CASIGGGQGATEAFF
TRBV5-1	NA	TRBJ2-7	NA	TGCGCCAGCAGCTTGGGACAGTACACAGAGCAGTACTTC	CASSLGQYTEQYF
TRBV6-1	many	TRBJ2-1	TRBD2	TGTGCCAGCAGTGAGCTAGCGGGGGTCGATGAGCAGTTCTTC	CASSELAGVDEQFF
TRBV29-1	NA	TRBJ1-1	NA	TGCAGCGTTGAAAAGGTGAACACTGAAGCTTTCTTT	CSVEKVNTEAFF
TRBV5-6	NA	TRBJ1-6	NA	TGTGCCAGCAGCCTGACACAGGATTCACCCCTCCACTTT	CASSLTQDSPLHF
TRBV11-1	NA	TRBJ2-2	TRBD2	TGTGCCAGCAGCTTAGCGCTGACTAGCGGGGGGGCCTCGGGCACCGGGGAGCTGTTTTTT	CASSLALTSGGASGTGELFF
TRBV7-2	NA	TRBJ1-1	NA	TGTGCCAGCAGGTTGGACCAAGCGACCGCTGAAGCTTTCTTT	CASRLDQATAEAFF
TRBV12-3/TRBV12-4	NA	TRBJ1-3	NA	TGTGCCAGCAGCAAAGACCGGGCTGGAAACACCATATATTTT	CASSKDRAGNTIYF
TRBV7-8	NA	TRBJ2-7	TRBD2	TGTGCCAGCACCCCGACTAGCGGGGGCTACGCGCAGTACTTC	CASTPTSGGYAQYF
TRBV2	NA	TRBJ2-5	NA	TGTGCCAGCATGCGAGGGGAGACCCAGTACTTC	CASMRGETQYF
TRBV5-6	NA	TRBJ1-5	NA	TGTGCCAGCAGGACGACGACAGGCCCTGGCCAGCCCCAGCATTTT	CASRTTTGPGQPQHF
TRBV10-1	NA	TRBJ1-2	NA	TGTGCCAGCAGTCAGATCCCCGGGACGGACGTGCGGGGCTACATCTTC	CASSQIPGTDVRGYIF
TRBV9	NA	TRBJ1-6	NA	TGTGCCAGCAGCTTCCACGGGGGAAATTCCTACGAGCACTTT	CASSFHGGNSYEHF
TRBV6-1	NA	TRBJ1-6	NA	TGTGCCAGCAGTTCGGGTGAGCTCTATAATTCACCCCTCCACTTT	CASSSGELYNSPLHF
TRBV5-4	NA	TRBJ2-1	TRBD2	TGTGCCAGCAGCAAGGGGACTACCTACAATGAGCAGTTCTTC	CASSKGTTYNEQFF
TRBV12-3/TRBV12-4	NA	TRBJ2-5	NA	TGTGCCAGCAGCCCAGATGGCGCAGCCGAAGAGACCCAGTACTTC	CASSPDGAAEETQYF
TRBV7-3	NA	TRBJ1-2	TRBD1	TGTGCCAGCACCAGCGAGGACAGGTACCTACACTATGGCTACACCTTC	CASTSEDRYLHYGYTF
TRBV19	NA	TRBJ1-5	NA	TGTGCCGGTAGTACAGGACGCGTTCAGCCCCAGCATTTT	CAGSTGRVQPQHF
TRBV20-1	many	TRBJ2-2	NA	TGCAGTGCCCAGGGGGGGGTGCACGGGGAGCTGTTTTTT	CSAQGGVHGELFF
TRBV20-1	NA	TRBJ1-2	NA	TGCAGTGCTGGAGGGACCAATCGAGCCACCTTC	CSAGGTNRATF
TRBV7-3	once	TRBJ2-1	NA	TGTGCCAGCAGCTTCACGAGGGGGAGCAATGAGCAGTTCTTC	CASSFTRGSNEQFF
TRBV6-6	many	TRBJ1-2	NA	TGTGCCAGCCAAAAAGCGGAGGGGGGTGGCTACACCTTC	CASQKAEGGGYTF
TRBV7-8	once	TRBJ2-7	NA	NA	CASSWGTQYFGPGYF
TRBV20-1	once	TRBJ2-2	NA	TGCAGTGCTAGATCTGCGGCCACCAACGGGGAGCTGTTTTTT	CSARSAATNGELFF
TRBV7-2	NA	TRBJ2-1	TRBD2	TGCGCCAGCAGCCAAGAGGGCGGGGGGGAGACTGAAGCTCAGTTCTTC	CASSQEGGGETEAQFF
TRBV12-3/TRBV12-4	NA	TRBJ2-3	NA	TGTGCCAGCAGACCCGACAGACTTGATACGCAGTATTTT	CASRPDRLDTQYF
TRBV10-1	few	TRBJ1-6	TRBD1	TGCGCCAGCAGTGAGTCGTCAGGGGGCCGTCAGAATTCACCCCTCCACTTT	CASSESSGGRQNSPLHF
TRBV2	few	TRBJ1-1	NA	TGTGCCAGCAGTGCCAGGACGGCGAACACTGAAGCTTTCTTT	CASSARTANTEAFF
TRBV9	NA	TRBJ1-1	NA	TGTGCCAGCAGCGTAGATAACCCGGGAAGCTCCTATATCTTT	CASSVDNPGSSYIF
TRBV20-1	many	TRBJ1-5	NA	TGCAGTACTACCCGGGATCCCCAGCCCCAGCATTTT	CSTTRDPQPQHF
TRBV7-8	NA	TRBJ2-3	NA	TGTGCCAGCAGCCTTGTGGGACGGGGCTCCGCTGCGCAGTATTTT	CASSLVGRGSAAQYF
TRBV7-2	NA	TRBJ2-7	NA	TGTGCCAGCAGCCCAGGGGGGACAGCGGAGGAAGCCTTC	CASSPGGTAEEAF
TRBV4-3	NA	TRBJ2-1	NA	TGCGCCAGCAGCCAAGAGGTCCGGGGCCCGGAGGTTGATGAGCAGTTCTTC	CASSQEVRGPEVDEQFF